Shown below are 29 T cell receptor beta chains from a single sample sequenced in a study of T-cell reconstitution after alpha-beta-depleted transplantation in children. Library preparation (for TCRbeta) was performed with unique molecular identifiers. TCRdb used MiXCR to reprocess the PCR reads, holding one entry per CDR3 protein. The repertoire includes around 45,000 distinct CDR3 sequences, around half of them detected once, and around two fifths sits in the top ten. The material sequenced was peripheral blood, taken before TCRalphabeta/CD19-depleted stem cell transplant. The receptors derive from a boy younger than two with SCID, due to receive a stem cell transplant.

The chain employs TRBV18 and TRBJ2-2, with a possible D match to TRBD2 (5 bases). The V gene lost 2 bases and the J gene lost 2 bases, with 9 bases spanning the gap. From germline, CDR1 is KGHSH and CDR2 LQKENI. The CDR3 runs 15 residues. The CDR3 DNA reads TGTGCCAGCTCACCATTGGGAGCCAACACCGGGGAGCTGTTTTTT. It is translated as CASSPLGANTGELFF.

The chain is built from TRBV29-1 and TRBJ2-7; D may match TRBD1 or TRBD2 (6 bases each). The CDR3 is made up of 12 amino acids. The V gene lost 0 bases and the J gene lost 6 bases, with 9 bases spanning the gap. CDR1 is SQVTM, CDR2 ANQGSEA, per germline. The CDR3 sequence: CSVEEGGSEQYF. The CDR3 nucleotides are TGCAGCGTTGAAGAAGGGGGGAGCGAGCAGTACTTC.

The CDR3 nucleotides are TGTGCCAGCAGTTTCTCGGGACAGGTCACCTACGAGCAGTACTTC. As protein: CASSFSGQVTYEQYF. The rearrangement links TRBV28 to TRBJ2-7; TRBD1 matches 8 bases. CDR3 length: 15 residues. Germline CDR1 and CDR2: MDHEN and SYDVKM. Germline trimming cut 3 bases from V and 2 bases from J; bases unmatched to any gene: 6.

This chain joins TRBV4-1 and TRBJ2-5, with 14 bases that match TRBD2. CDR3 size: 19 residues. Trimming at V came to 7 bases and at J to 0 bases, leaving 13 bases not matched to a gene. The germline V gene encodes CDR1 MGHRA and CDR2 YSYEKL. The CDR3 region is CASNPGLAGANPYQETQYF. The CDR3, as DNA: TGCGCCAGCAACCCGGGACTAGCGGGGGCCAACCCGTACCAAGAGACCCAGTACTTC.

V is TRBV24-1 and J is TRBJ2-1; D unclear. The germline gives CDR1 KGHDR, CDR2 SFDVKD. V lost 3 bases and J lost 10, with 9 bases in between. The CDR3 contains 12 residues. CDR3 amino acids: CATSDDLGEQFF. The CDR3 DNA follows: TGTGCCACCAGTGATGACCTGGGGGAGCAGTTCTTC.

CDR3 nucleotide sequence: TGTGCCAGCAGCCAAGATTTAACTAGCTGGGGGGACGAGCAGTACTTC. Translating gives CASSQDLTSWGDEQYF. This chain joins TRBV3-1 and TRBJ2-7; a possible D gene is TRBD2 (6 bases). CDR1 LGHDT and CDR2 YNNKEL come from the germline V gene (reference sequence). V was cut by 0 bases and J by 5 bases, with 17 bases left in between. The CDR3 is 16 residues long.

The chain joins TRBV6-4 to TRBJ2-2; 8 nucleotides align to TRBD2. The CDR3 runs to 15 residues. Germline values: CDR1 MRHNA, CDR2 SNTAGT. J lost 4 bases, V lost 6 bases, and 7 bases had no gene match. The chain's CDR3 is CASSPGSGGTGELFF. The CDR3 nucleotides are TGTGCCAGCAGCCCGGGGAGCGGGGGCACCGGGGAGCTGTTTTTT.

The chain employs TRBV18 and TRBJ2-1, with 15 bases identical to TRBD2. CDR3 length equals 16 residues. Germline-derived CDR1 and CDR2 are KGHSH and LQKENI. The trim removed 2 bases at V and 9 bases at J, leaving 5 bases unmatched. The CDR3 coding sequence is TGTGCCAGCTCACCATGGACTAGCGGGGGGGCTACTGAGCAGTTCTTC. Encoded protein: CASSPWTSGGATEQFF. Full variable domain (missing parts from reference TRBV18 and TRBJ2-1): NAGVMQNPRHLVRRRGQEARLRCSPMKGHSHVYWYRQLPEEGLKFMVYLQKENIIDESGMPKERFSAEFPKEGPSILRIQQVVRGDSAAYFCASSPWTSGGATEQFFGPGTRLTVL.

This clonotype occurred a few times. V gene TRBV25-1 combines with J gene TRBJ2-3; tentatively, D is TRBD2 (7 bases). V was trimmed by 2 bases and J by 7 bases, leaving 16 bases between them. Germline CDR1 is MGHDK and CDR2 is SYGVNS. This CDR3 has 15 amino acids. DNA for the CDR3: TGTGCCAGCAGTGAACTTGAGGGGGGGCCAAATACGCAGTATTTT. This sequence encodes CASSELEGGPNTQYF.

This clonotype was counted ten times or more. The chain is built from TRBV7-6 and TRBJ2-3; TRBD2 matches at 7 bases. This CDR3 region has 14 residues. Germline values: CDR1 SGHVS, CDR2 FNYEAQ. V gave up 5 bases and J gave up 1 base; unmatched junction bases: 3. The CDR3, as DNA: TGTGCCAGCAGCCCTGCGGGGGGCACAGATACGCAGTATTTT. This translates into CASSPAGGTDTQYF. The variable domain in full, with the rest retrieved from reference TRBV7-6 and TRBJ2-3, is GAGVSQSPRYKVTKRGQDVALRCDPISGHVSLYWYRQALGQGPEFLTYFNYEAQQDKSGLPNDRFSAERPEGSISTLTIQRTEQRDSAMYRCASSPAGGTDTQYFGPGTRLTVL.

J is TRBJ2-1 and V is TRBV7-6; a possible D gene is TRBD2 (7 bases). The CDR3 totals 15 residues. Trimming stripped 4 bases from V and 6 bases from J, with 16 bases between. Germline V lookup: CDR1 SGHVS, CDR2 FNYEAQ. In DNA, the CDR3 is TGTGCCAGCAGCTCCTCAGGTGGGGGGGCCAATGAGCAGTTCTTC. This sequence encodes CASSSSGGGANEQFF.

This chain uses TRBV3-1 with TRBJ1-5; D gene uncertain. Germline V lookup: CDR1 LGHDT, CDR2 YNNKEL (reference sequence). Trimming cost V 1 base and J 11 bases, with 12 bases left between them. The CDR3 contains 13 residues. Here the CDR3 DNA reads TGTGCCAGCAGCCAAGGGCACTCAAGGACCCAGCATTTT. Encoded protein: CASSQGHSRTQHF. Variable domain in full (rest from reference TRBV3-1 and TRBJ1-5): DTAVSQTPKYLVTQMGNDKSIKCEQNLGHDTMYWYKQDSKKFLKIMFSYNNKELIINETVPNRFSPKSPDKAHLNLHINSLELGDSAVYFCASSQGHSRTQHFGDGTRLSIL.

This clonotype has just one count. The V and J genes are TRBV4-3 and TRBJ2-4, with 9 bases lining up with TRBD2. CDR3 length: 17 residues. Germline CDR1 is LGHNA and CDR2 is YSLEER. The ends lost 0 bases at V and 6 bases at J; junction bases unmatched: 9. CDR3 bases: TGCGCCAGCAGCCAAGATGGTGCTAGCGGGGCCTCAAACATTCAGTACTTC. As protein: CASSQDGASGASNIQYF.

This chain links TRBV20-1 with TRBJ1-1; maybe TRBD1 (5 bases). CDR3 length: 17 residues. Germline V CDR1 and CDR2: DFQATT, SNEGSKA (reference sequence). V was trimmed by 0 bases and J by 0 bases, leaving 17 bases between them. Written as DNA, the CDR3 is TGCAGTGCTAGAGACGCAATGGAGGGGACGGTGAACACTGAAGCTTTCTTT. It specifies CSARDAMEGTVNTEAFF.

This clonotype showed up just once. The chain carries TRBV6-1 and TRBJ2-1, with D possibly being TRBD1 (5 bases). The germline V gene encodes CDR1 MNHNS and CDR2 SASEGT. The V gene lost 1 base and the J gene lost 5 bases, with 12 bases spanning the gap. The CDR3 extends over 15 amino acids. The CDR3 DNA is TGTGCCAGCAGTGAAGTAGGAACAGGAGACAATGAGCAGTTCTTC. Translation: CASSEVGTGDNEQFF.

The chain recombines TRBV2 with TRBJ2-7; either TRBD1 or TRBD2 may supply D (5 bases each). Per germline, CDR1 SNHLY and CDR2 FYNNEI. The CDR3 is 15 residues long. Trimming took off 6 bases at V and 2 bases at J, with 17 bases between the two ends. The CDR3 DNA sequence: TGTGCCAGCAGGGGGGTGGCAGGGTCCCCCTACGAGCAGTACTTC. Translation: CASRGVAGSPYEQYF.

This clonotype is labeled medium-sized. The genes are TRBV3-1 and TRBJ2-2; TRBD2 matches at 8 bases. After removal of 4 bases from V and 7 bases from J, the junction contained 17 bases not matched to a gene. CDR1 LGHDT and CDR2 YNNKEL come from the germline V gene (reference sequence). The CDR3 totals 18 residues. CDR3 sequence (DNA): TGTGCCAGCAGCCGAAAAACTAGCGGCGTCTCCACCAGCGGGGAGCTGTTTTTT. Its translation is CASSRKTSGVSTSGELFF.

The V call is TRBV10-3, the J call TRBJ2-6, with 9 bases matching TRBD1. The CDR3 totals 20 residues. Germline V CDR1 and CDR2: ENHRY, SYGVKD. Trimming removed 0 bases from V and 0 bases from J; junction bases left unmatched: 9. The CDR3 reads CAISESGRGQGISGANVLTF. CDR3 DNA sequence: TGTGCCATCAGTGAGTCAGGAAGAGGACAGGGGATCTCTGGGGCCAACGTCCTGACTTTC.

Only a few counts were recorded for this clonotype. The V gene is TRBV20-1, the J gene TRBJ2-1; 8 bases agree with TRBD2. Trimming at V came to 0 bases and at J to 4 bases, leaving 5 bases not matched to a gene. This CDR3 has 15 residues. From germline, CDR1 is DFQATT and CDR2 SNEGSKA (reference sequence). CDR3 sequence reads: CSARDLRGVYNEQFF. The CDR3 nucleotides are TGCAGTGCTAGAGATCTGCGGGGGGTTTACAATGAGCAGTTCTTC.

Only a few counts were recorded for this clonotype. The rearrangement joins TRBV6-9 to TRBJ2-3; 7 bases align to TRBD2. V gave up 7 bases and J gave up 4 bases; unmatched junction bases: 8. The CDR3 spans 14 residues. CDR1 MNHGY and CDR2 SVAAGI come from the germline V gene. CDR3: CASTAGFFPDTQYF. The CDR3 DNA follows: TGTGCCAGCACAGCGGGGTTTTTTCCAGATACGCAGTATTTT.

This clonotype has just a few counts. The chain uses TRBV5-6 and TRBJ1-1; TRBD1 is a possible D gene (6 bases). Germline V gives CDR1 SGHDT, CDR2 YYEEEE. The CDR3 spans 14 residues. Deletions cut 9 bases from V and 4 bases from J, with 19 bases between. The CDR3 is CATRGQGSSTEAFF. DNA for the CDR3: TGTGCCACCCGGGGGCAGGGAAGTAGCACTGAAGCTTTCTTT.

This chain links TRBV19 with TRBJ2-3, with a tentative D call TRBD1 (5 bases). V gave up 4 bases and J gave up 4 bases, with 12 bases separating them. CDR3 length equals 14 residues. Germline loops: CDR1 LNHDA, CDR2 SQIVND (reference sequence). The DNA of the CDR3 is TGTGCCAGTAGTACTCTAGGGGCGGCAGATACGCAGTATTTT. It codes for CASSTLGAADTQYF.

This rearrangement joins TRBV7-9 to TRBJ2-3, with D possibly TRBD2 on 6 matching bases. The CDR3 loop spans 17 amino acids. Germline V gene sequence: CDR1 SEHNR, CDR2 FQNEAQ (reference sequence). V was clipped by 4 bases and J by 4 bases, with 21 bases between them. This chain's CDR3 is CASSWRELPQGSDTQYF. Written as DNA, the CDR3 is TGTGCCAGCAGCTGGAGGGAGCTTCCTCAGGGTTCAGATACGCAGTATTTT.

V is TRBV11-2 and J is TRBJ2-5; D gene uncertain. The V end lost 3 bases, the J end lost 2 bases, and 13 bases lay between the germline ends. Germline loops: CDR1 SGHAT, CDR2 FQNNGV. This CDR3 is built from 15 residues. This chain's CDR3 is CASSFGTLRQETQYF. CDR3 coding DNA: TGTGCCAGCAGCTTCGGTACTCTGAGACAAGAGACCCAGTACTTC.

Here the CDR3 DNA reads TGCAGCGTTTCAGGGGCTTACGAGCAGTACTTC. It codes for CSVSGAYEQYF. The chain couples TRBV29-1 to TRBJ2-7; tentatively, D is TRBD1 (6 bases). The length of the CDR3 is 11 residues. Trimming shortened V by 5 bases and J by 4 bases, and 9 bases separated the two germline ends. From germline, CDR1 is SQVTM and CDR2 ANQGSEA.

The chain joins TRBV7-6 to TRBJ2-3; 7 bases are a match to TRBD1. The V segment lost 5 bases and the J segment 6 bases; nucleotides outside the gene matches: 8. This CDR3 spans 14 amino acids. Germline V gives CDR1 SGHVS, CDR2 FNYEAQ. The DNA for the CDR3 is TGTGCCAGCAGCAGCAACAGGGGCCCGGATACGCAGTATTTT. Encoded protein: CASSSNRGPDTQYF.

The V and J genes are TRBV7-2 and TRBJ2-1; 14 nucleotides match TRBD2. Trimming at V came to 5 bases and at J to 8 bases, leaving 11 bases not matched to a gene. The CDR3 has 17 amino acids. Germline CDR1 and CDR2: SGHTA and FQGNSA. This chain's CDR3 is CASSHGLAGGRAYEQFF. CDR3 DNA: TGTGCCAGCAGCCATGGACTAGCGGGGGGCCGGGCCTATGAGCAGTTCTTC. Based on the CDR3 plus reference TRBV7-2 and TRBJ2-1, the full variable domain is GAGVSQSPSNKVTEKGKDVELRCDPISGHTALYWYRQSLGQGLEFLIYFQGNSAPDKSGLPSDRFSAERTGGSVSTLTIQRTQQEDSAVYLCASSHGLAGGRAYEQFFGPGTRLTVL.

Only a few counts were recorded for this clonotype. This rearrangement joins TRBV7-9 to TRBJ1-6; 7 bases are shared with TRBD1. After removal of 4 bases from V and 5 bases from J, the junction contained 2 bases not matched to a gene. This CDR3 is 14 amino acids long. CDR1 is SEHNR, CDR2 FQNEAQ, per germline (reference sequence). DNA of the CDR3: TGTGCCAGCAGCTCTGGGACAGATAATTCACCCCTCCACTTT. This gives the protein CASSSGTDNSPLHF.

The chain combines TRBV10-1 with TRBJ2-7; D remains ambiguous. This CDR3 contains 13 residues. The germline V gene has CDR1 WNHNN and CDR2 SYGVQD (reference sequence). Trimming left V 1 base short and J 1 base short, with 5 bases between. CDR3 bases: TGCGCCAGCAGTGAGTTACGGTCCTACGAGCAGTACTTC. Protein product: CASSELRSYEQYF.